This T cell receptor beta chain was profiled in a study of blood T cells in healthy people across ages. Study overall: The capture of about one barcoded beta molecule per two T cells was achieved by template switching. Notes on the study in general: With unsorted PBMCs, a conclusive comparison of naive versus antigen-experienced cells was not possible. With age, beta diversity per million T cells declined roughly linearly, significantly by about 40.

V shed 2 bases and J shed 4 bases, with 8 bases lying between them. Germline-derived CDR1 and CDR2 are ENHRY and SYGVKD. The CDR3 has 13 residues. A J-beta primer mix and a sample-barcoded 5' primer were used in a second PCR of roughly 7 to 12 cycles. Each of the cDNA molecules was tagged by a template-switch adaptor with 12 random nucleotides. TCRdb re-derived calls from the 5' RACE reads in MiXCR, one entry per CDR3 protein. The repertoire consists of 850,000 to 1,000,000 distinct CDR3 sequences, with roughly 52% occurring once and the leading ten covering 13%. A few counts support this clonotype. Its antigen is undetermined.

This TCR came from a man aged 25 to 40 in good health. The rearrangement links TRBV10-3 to TRBJ1-2; no definite D call. The specimen was blood. The CDR3 nucleotides read TGTGCCATCAGTGAGCTGGGGTCCTATGGCTACACCTTC. It is translated as CAISELGSYGYTF.